Presented here are 19 T cell receptor beta chains from one specimen sequenced in a study of blood T cell repertoires in COVID-19. Profiling relied on immunoSEQ multiplex PCR, and the TCRdb table lists in-frame clones only, not all of them. The data show roughly 100,000 clones, with approximately 80% seen just once and 2.5% to 3.5% held by the top ten. The sample taken for sequencing was peripheral blood. The receptors come from a woman older than 75 with active or convalescent COVID-19.

This chain uses TRBV19 with TRBJ1-5; perhaps TRBD1 as D (5 bases). Trimming shortened V by 5 bases and J by 5 bases, and 10 bases separated the two germline ends. Germline CDR1 LNHDA, CDR2 SQIVND (reference sequence). The CDR3 sequence is 13 residues long. CDR3 in amino acids: CASSLGGDQPQHF. CDR3 DNA: TGTGCCAGTAGTCTGGGAGGGGATCAGCCCCAGCATTTT.

The chain uses TRBV27 and TRBJ1-2; D may be TRBD1 (6 bases). V was shortened by 6 bases and J by 7 bases, with 18 bases between the two germline ends. CDR3 length: 14 amino acids. Looked up from germline, CDR1 is MNHEY and CDR2 is SMNVEV (reference sequence). The CDR3 is CASSHLDRGGGYTF. DNA of the CDR3: TGTGCCAGCAGCCACCTCGACAGAGGGGGTGGCTACACCTTC.

The rearrangement links TRBV9 to TRBJ2-1, with a possible D match to TRBD2 (6 bases). CDR1 and CDR2 (germline): SGDLS, YYNGEE. Trimming removed 5 bases at V and 8 bases at J, with 17 bases between. The CDR3 spans 14 residues. CDR3 in amino acids: CASSPGLLFHEQFF. CDR3 coding DNA: TGTGCCAGCAGTCCGGGACTCCTGTTCCATGAGCAGTTCTTC.

This chain joins TRBV5-1 and TRBJ2-3; 8 nucleotides align to TRBD1. This CDR3 region has 15 residues. Losses at the gene ends were 4 bases for V and 4 bases for J; bases not matched to a gene: 8. CDR1 is SGHRS, CDR2 YFSETQ, per germline. The CDR3 reads CASSGRTGRADTQYF. The CDR3 DNA sequence: TGCGCCAGCAGCGGCCGGACAGGGCGCGCAGATACGCAGTATTTT.

CDR3 residues: CAIKSQGVITEAFF. As DNA, the CDR3 is TGTGCCATCAAATCACAGGGGGTTATCACTGAAGCTTTCTTT. This chain joins TRBV10-3 and TRBJ1-1, with 8 bases fitting TRBD1. Germline CDR1 ENHRY, CDR2 SYGVKD. CDR3 size: 14 residues. Losses at the gene ends were 7 bases for V and 4 bases for J; bases not matched to a gene: 8.

V and J are TRBV27 and TRBJ2-3; D uncertain. This CDR3 has 14 residues. The germline CDR1 and CDR2 sequences are MNHEY and SMNVEV (reference sequence). Trimming pared 5 bases from V and 2 bases from J, leaving 11 bases between. The DNA of the CDR3 is TGTGCCAGCAGTCTAAACTTGCTCACAGATACGCAGTATTTT. It is translated as CASSLNLLTDTQYF.

The rearrangement joins TRBV6-6 to TRBJ1-6, with TRBD1 matching over 11 bases. The CDR3 length is 16 residues. The trim removed 6 bases at V and 8 bases at J, leaving 9 bases unmatched. Germline V gene lookup returns CDR1 MNHNY and CDR2 SVGAGI (reference sequence). DNA of the CDR3: TGTGCCAGCAGCCCCGGGGGACAGGGGGTAGATTCACCCCTCCACTTT. Protein sequence: CASSPGGQGVDSPLHF.

This clone was seen only a few times. This sequence joins TRBV9 and TRBJ1-2; D perhaps matches TRBD1 (6 bases). The length of the CDR3 is 15 residues. Trimming cost V 4 bases and J 3 bases, with 16 bases left between them. Germline lookup yields CDR1 SGDLS and CDR2 YYNGEE. The CDR3 reads CASSPRGRGDYGYTF. CDR3 nucleotide sequence: TGTGCCAGCAGCCCTCGGGGCAGGGGTGACTATGGCTACACCTTC.

The DNA for the CDR3 is TGTGCCACCAGCCCGGGACAGGGTAATGAAAAACTGTTTTTT. Translation: CATSPGQGNEKLFF. The rearrangement links TRBV24-1 to TRBJ1-4; 9 bases agree with TRBD1. CDR1 and CDR2 (germline): KGHDR, SFDVKD. Trimming removed 7 bases from V and 4 bases from J; junction bases left unmatched: 3. The CDR3 loop spans 14 amino acids.

The genes are TRBV10-3 and TRBJ2-1, with TRBD1 matching over 10 bases. The V gene's germline CDR1 is ENHRY and CDR2 SYGVKD. CDR3 length: 15 residues. V was pared by 6 bases and J by 8 bases, with 10 bases of the junction left unmatched. CDR3 nucleotides: TGTGCCATCAGGGACAGGGGGGGGGAGTACGATGAGCAGTTCTTC. This gives the protein CAIRDRGGEYDEQFF.

The V call is TRBV5-4, the J call TRBJ2-3; tentatively, D is TRBD2 (5 bases). Germline V CDR1 and CDR2: SGHNT, YYREEE (reference sequence). The V and J ends lost 2 bases and 2 bases respectively, with 9 bases between them. The CDR3 sequence is 14 residues long. The CDR3 DNA sequence: TGTGCCAGCAGCTTCCCGGGATCCACAGATACGCAGTATTTT. It specifies CASSFPGSTDTQYF.

The chain combines TRBV24-1 with TRBJ1-2; unclear D gene. This CDR3 contains 13 residues. Trimming took off 5 bases at V and 4 bases at J, with 10 bases between the two ends. The germline V gene encodes CDR1 KGHDR and CDR2 SFDVKD. CDR3 amino acids: CATSATGVYGYTF. CDR3 DNA sequence: TGTGCCACCAGTGCTACGGGTGTCTATGGCTACACCTTC.

The DNA for the CDR3 is TGTGCCAGCAGTTTAGCCGGACAGAATTACATTCAGTACTTC. This translates into CASSLAGQNYIQYF. The chain uses TRBV28 and TRBJ2-4, with D maybe TRBD1 (6 bases). Trimming removed 2 bases from V and 8 bases from J, with 13 bases in between. Germline-derived CDR1 and CDR2 are MDHEN and SYDVKM. This CDR3 contains 14 residues.

This clone has just a few counts. This sequence joins TRBV24-1 and TRBJ1-2, with 8 nucleotides matching TRBD1. Trimming cost V 2 bases and J 4 bases; bases outside gene matches: 2. The germline V gene encodes CDR1 KGHDR and CDR2 SFDVKD. The CDR3 covers 14 residues. Here the CDR3 reads CATSDSGQGYGYTF. In DNA, the CDR3 is TGTGCCACCAGTGATTCAGGACAGGGCTATGGCTACACCTTC.

This CDR3 is CASSLVQGDHSPLHF. CDR3 DNA: TGTGCCAGCAGCTTGGTACAGGGGGATCATTCACCCCTCCACTTT. The chain couples TRBV5-8 to TRBJ1-6, with 8 bases identical to TRBD1. CDR1 is SGHTS and CDR2 is YDEGEE in the germline V gene. CDR3 length: 15 amino acids. Unmatched junction bases numbered 4, after V lost 0 bases and J lost 8 bases.

This clone appeared a single time. V gene TRBV19 combines with J gene TRBJ1-2; 7 bases match TRBD1. The V gene's germline CDR1 is LNHDA and CDR2 SQIVND (reference sequence). The V segment lost 10 bases and the J segment 2 bases; nucleotides outside the gene matches: 13. The CDR3 is 15 residues long. For the CDR3, the DNA is TGTGCCACCACGGGACGGACAGGACCAAACTATGGCTACACCTTC. It yields the protein CATTGRTGPNYGYTF.

V gene TRBV7-8 combines with J gene TRBJ1-1; 11 bases line up with TRBD1. CDR3 length: 20 amino acids. Germline CDR1 is SGHVS and CDR2 is FQNEAQ. With 5 bases clipped from V and 1 base from J, the junction kept 18 bases outside the gene matches. The CDR3 protein is CASSPLIHMGTGGENTEAFF. CDR3 DNA sequence: TGTGCCAGCAGCCCCCTGATACATATGGGGACAGGGGGTGAGAACACTGAAGCTTTCTTT.

The chain links TRBV30 to TRBJ1-3; no reliable D call. Trimming removed 2 bases from V and 2 bases from J, with 13 bases in between. The CDR3 loop spans 15 amino acids. CDR1 GTSNPN and CDR2 SVGIG come from the germline V gene (reference sequence). The CDR3: CAWSPPGSAGNTIYF. The DNA for the CDR3 is TGTGCCTGGAGTCCCCCGGGGAGCGCTGGAAACACCATATATTTT.

This chain uses TRBV5-1 with TRBJ1-1, with D maybe TRBD1 (6 bases). The V gene lost 3 bases and the J gene lost 0 bases, with 12 bases spanning the gap. The CDR3 runs to 15 residues. Germline V gene lookup returns CDR1 SGHRS and CDR2 YFSETQ. DNA of the CDR3: TGCGCCAGCAGCTGGACAGCTCGCATGAACACTGAAGCTTTCTTT. Amino acid sequence: CASSWTARMNTEAFF. The full variable domain, with the rest looked up from reference TRBV5-1 and TRBJ1-1, is KAGVTQTPRYLIKTRGQQVTLSCSPISGHRSVSWYQQTPGQGLQFLFEYFSETQRNKGNFPGRFSGRQFSNSRSEMNVSTLELGDSALYLCASSWTARMNTEAFFGQGTRLTVV.